Listed here are 7 T cell receptor beta chains from one sample, sequenced in a study of cytomegalovirus exposure and HLA in healthy donors. Clones were sequenced by immunoSEQ multiplex PCR, and TCRdb holds only the in-frame ones, with some missing. The table has approximately 200,000 clones, 85% to 95% seen once. Sequencing was carried out using PBMCs. These receptors all stem from a woman between 18 and 29 years old in good health and CMV-seronegative.

The chain recombines TRBV9 with TRBJ1-2, with a weak D call TRBD1 (5 bases). The CDR3 runs to 14 residues. Germline V CDR1 and CDR2: SGDLS, YYNGEE. V lost 4 bases and J lost 1, with 11 bases in between. The CDR3 protein is CASSSQTVNYGYTF. The DNA for the CDR3 is TGTGCCAGCAGCTCGCAGACAGTTAACTATGGCTACACCTTC.

The chain links TRBV27 to TRBJ2-7; tentative D call: TRBD2 (5 bases). Germline-derived CDR1 and CDR2 are MNHEY and SMNVEV (reference sequence). The CDR3 contains 13 residues. V was shortened by 10 bases and J by 12 bases, with 25 bases between the two germline ends. CDR3 amino acids: CATGSLAAALWYF. The CDR3 DNA sequence: TGTGCCACCGGATCTCTAGCTGCAGCTTTGTGGTACTTC.

This chain joins TRBV7-9 and TRBJ2-7; unclear D gene. The CDR3 spans 13 residues. Germline values: CDR1 SEHNR, CDR2 FQNEAQ (reference sequence). V was shortened by 6 bases and J by 5 bases, with 14 bases between the two germline ends. The CDR3 DNA reads TGTGCCAGCAGACCAATCCCCCGGGACGAGCAGTACTTC. It is translated as CASRPIPRDEQYF. The full variable domain, completed using reference TRBV7-9 and TRBJ2-7, is DTGVSQNPRHKITKRGQNVTFRCDPISEHNRLYWYRQTLGQGPEFLTYFQNEAQLEKSRLLSDRFSAERPKGSFSTLEIQRTEQGDSAMYLCASRPIPRDEQYFGPGTRLTVT.

The chain combines TRBV11-3 with TRBJ1-1; D ambiguous. CDR1 is SGHNT, CDR2 YENEEA, per germline. V lost 5 bases and J 0 bases, leaving 16 bases between the germline ends. The CDR3 length is 16 residues. CDR3 protein: CASSQKWEQLNTEAFF. Written as DNA, the CDR3 is TGTGCCAGCAGCCAAAAATGGGAGCAATTGAACACTGAAGCTTTCTTT.

V gene TRBV9 combines with J gene TRBJ2-2; 12 positions match TRBD2. The germline CDR1 and CDR2 sequences are SGDLS and YYNGEE. The CDR3 loop spans 16 amino acids. J was trimmed by 3 bases and V by 6 bases; bases with no gene match: 6. As DNA, the CDR3 is TGTGCCAGCATTAGAGGACTAGCGGGATACACCGGGGAGCTGTTTTTT. This encodes CASIRGLAGYTGELFF.

The chain is built from TRBV10-2 and TRBJ1-2; TRBD1 matches at 9 bases. The CDR3 has 13 residues. Trimming took 5 bases from V and 4 from J; bases not matched to a gene: 2. Per the germline V gene, CDR1 is WSHSY and CDR2 is SAAADI. CDR3 in DNA: TGCGCCAGCAGTTCGGACAGGGGCTATGGCTACACCTTC. It encodes CASSSDRGYGYTF.

The table lists this clone with a count of one. A read error may account for a junction end that differs from germline. The V call is TRBV5-5, the J call TRBJ2-7; TRBD2 matches 12 bases. This CDR3 contains 12 residues. Per germline, CDR1 SGHKS and CDR2 YYEKEE (reference sequence). The CDR3 nucleotides read TGTGCCAGCAGCGCGGGACTAGCGGGTGGGGGCTTC. Its translation: CASSAGLAGGGF.